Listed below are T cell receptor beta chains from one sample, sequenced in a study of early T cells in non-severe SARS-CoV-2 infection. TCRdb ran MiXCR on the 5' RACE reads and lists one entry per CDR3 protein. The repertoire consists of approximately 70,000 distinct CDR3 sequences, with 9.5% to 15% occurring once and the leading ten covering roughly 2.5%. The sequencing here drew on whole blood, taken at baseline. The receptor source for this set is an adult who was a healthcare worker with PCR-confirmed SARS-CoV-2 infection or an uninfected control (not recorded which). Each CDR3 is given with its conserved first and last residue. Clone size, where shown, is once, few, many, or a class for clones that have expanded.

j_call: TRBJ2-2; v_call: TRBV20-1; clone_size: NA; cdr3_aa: CSAPDRNTGELFF
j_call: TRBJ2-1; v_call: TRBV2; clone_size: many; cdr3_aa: CASSRPGLAVDQFF
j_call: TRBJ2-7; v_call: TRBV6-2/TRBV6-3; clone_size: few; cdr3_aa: CASSQGTETYEQYF
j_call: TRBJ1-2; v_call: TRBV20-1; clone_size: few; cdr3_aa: CSATTGQGANYGYTF
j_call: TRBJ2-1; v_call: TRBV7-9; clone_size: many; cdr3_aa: CASSFRDRGYNEQFF
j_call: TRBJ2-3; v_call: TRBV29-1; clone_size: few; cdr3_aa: CSVYPITTQYF
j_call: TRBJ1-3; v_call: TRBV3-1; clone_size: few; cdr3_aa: CASSRWTGGNTIYF
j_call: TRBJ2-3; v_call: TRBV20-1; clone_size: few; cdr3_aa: CSARTFGGVADTQYF
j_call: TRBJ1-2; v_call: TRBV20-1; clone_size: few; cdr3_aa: CSASRQGLYGYTF
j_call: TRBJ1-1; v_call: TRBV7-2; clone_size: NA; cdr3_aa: CASSFVRGEAFF
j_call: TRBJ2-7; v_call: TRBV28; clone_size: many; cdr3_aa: CASRGLSAYEQYF
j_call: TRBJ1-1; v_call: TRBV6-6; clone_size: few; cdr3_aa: CASSYVKGTEAFF
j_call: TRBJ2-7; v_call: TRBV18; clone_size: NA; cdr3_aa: CASSQLGDGYEQYF
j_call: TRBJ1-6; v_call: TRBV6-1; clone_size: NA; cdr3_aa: CASSERGRGIHF
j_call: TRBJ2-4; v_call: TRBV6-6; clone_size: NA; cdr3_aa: CASSYGQSLAKNIQYF
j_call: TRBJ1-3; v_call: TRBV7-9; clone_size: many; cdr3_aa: CASSRGTGARRGNTIYF
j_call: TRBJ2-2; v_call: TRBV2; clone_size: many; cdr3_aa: CASDRGTPTNTGELFF
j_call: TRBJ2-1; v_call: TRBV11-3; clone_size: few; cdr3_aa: CASSARQGWEQFF
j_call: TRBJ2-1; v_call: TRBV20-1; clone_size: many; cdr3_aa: CSALEGSYNEQFF
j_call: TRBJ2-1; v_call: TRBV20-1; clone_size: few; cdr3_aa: CSASWRGNLNEQFF
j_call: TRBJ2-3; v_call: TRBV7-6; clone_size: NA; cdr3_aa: CASSLMGRSSTDTQYF
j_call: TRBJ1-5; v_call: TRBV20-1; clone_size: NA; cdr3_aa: CSARNPREGNQPQHF
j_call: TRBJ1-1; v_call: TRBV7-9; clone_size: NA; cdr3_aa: CASSFPRKGGGTEAFF
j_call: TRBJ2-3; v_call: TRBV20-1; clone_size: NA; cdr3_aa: CSAPGMLAGGLTDTQYF
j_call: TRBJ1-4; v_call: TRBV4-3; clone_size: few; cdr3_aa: CASSQSSGRLEKLFF
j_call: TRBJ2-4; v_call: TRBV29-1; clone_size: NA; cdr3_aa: CSTREDRVKNIQYF
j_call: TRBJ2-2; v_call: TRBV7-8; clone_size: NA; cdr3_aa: CASSRGGALNTGELFF
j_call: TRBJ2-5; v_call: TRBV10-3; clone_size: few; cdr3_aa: CAISAKETQYF
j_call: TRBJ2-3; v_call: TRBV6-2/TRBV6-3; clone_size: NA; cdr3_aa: CASSYLAGQSTDTQYF
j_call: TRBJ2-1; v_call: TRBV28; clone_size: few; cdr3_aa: CASTWGGRYNEQFF
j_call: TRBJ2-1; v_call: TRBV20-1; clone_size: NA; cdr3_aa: CSLAQAGTSGATTYNEQFF
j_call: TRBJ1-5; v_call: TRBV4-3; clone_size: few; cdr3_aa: CASSQDSQGGQPQHF
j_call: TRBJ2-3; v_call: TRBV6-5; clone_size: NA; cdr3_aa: CASTPAGTRSTDTQYF
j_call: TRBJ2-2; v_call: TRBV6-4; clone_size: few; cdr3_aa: CASRATGGTGELFF
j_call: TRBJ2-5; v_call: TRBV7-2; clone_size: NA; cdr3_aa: CASSYGTPPQETQYF
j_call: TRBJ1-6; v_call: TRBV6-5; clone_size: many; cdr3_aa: CASRLNRSPLHF
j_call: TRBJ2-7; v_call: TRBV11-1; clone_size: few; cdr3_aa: CASAGDHEQYF
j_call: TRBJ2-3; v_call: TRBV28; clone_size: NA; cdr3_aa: CASSPTGSTDTQYF
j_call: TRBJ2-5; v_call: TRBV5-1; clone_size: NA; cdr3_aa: CASRSGTQQETQYF
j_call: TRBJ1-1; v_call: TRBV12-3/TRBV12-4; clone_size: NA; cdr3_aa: CASSRRQGGLAEAFF
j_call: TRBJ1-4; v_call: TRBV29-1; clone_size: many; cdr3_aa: CSVEEGANEKLFF
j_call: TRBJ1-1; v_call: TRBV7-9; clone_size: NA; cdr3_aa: CGYFRAGNTEAFF
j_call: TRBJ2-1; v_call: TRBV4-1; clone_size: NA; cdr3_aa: CASSQANRIYNEQFF
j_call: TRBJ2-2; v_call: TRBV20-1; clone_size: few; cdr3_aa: CSAGTGVNTGELFF
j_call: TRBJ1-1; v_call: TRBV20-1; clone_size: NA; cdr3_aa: CSARPGTAYNTEAFF
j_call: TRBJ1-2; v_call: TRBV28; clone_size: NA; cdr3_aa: CASSHPQGRGYGYTF
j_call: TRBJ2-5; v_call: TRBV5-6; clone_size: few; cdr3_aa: CASRKGAQETQYF
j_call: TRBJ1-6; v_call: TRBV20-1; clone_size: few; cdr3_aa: CTTSREGATESSPLHF
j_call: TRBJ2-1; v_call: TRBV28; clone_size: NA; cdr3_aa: CASRGVTLKQFF
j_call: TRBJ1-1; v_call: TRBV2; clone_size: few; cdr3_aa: CATRWGTGGETEAFF
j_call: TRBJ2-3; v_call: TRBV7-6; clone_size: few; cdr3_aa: CASSPTGPLGADTQYF
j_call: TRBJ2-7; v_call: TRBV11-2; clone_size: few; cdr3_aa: CASSPWEGRNEQYF
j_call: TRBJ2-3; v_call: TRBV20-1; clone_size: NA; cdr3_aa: CSARDPTLVRKQYF
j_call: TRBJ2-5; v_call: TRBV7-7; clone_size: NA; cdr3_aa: CASSAGHQETQYF